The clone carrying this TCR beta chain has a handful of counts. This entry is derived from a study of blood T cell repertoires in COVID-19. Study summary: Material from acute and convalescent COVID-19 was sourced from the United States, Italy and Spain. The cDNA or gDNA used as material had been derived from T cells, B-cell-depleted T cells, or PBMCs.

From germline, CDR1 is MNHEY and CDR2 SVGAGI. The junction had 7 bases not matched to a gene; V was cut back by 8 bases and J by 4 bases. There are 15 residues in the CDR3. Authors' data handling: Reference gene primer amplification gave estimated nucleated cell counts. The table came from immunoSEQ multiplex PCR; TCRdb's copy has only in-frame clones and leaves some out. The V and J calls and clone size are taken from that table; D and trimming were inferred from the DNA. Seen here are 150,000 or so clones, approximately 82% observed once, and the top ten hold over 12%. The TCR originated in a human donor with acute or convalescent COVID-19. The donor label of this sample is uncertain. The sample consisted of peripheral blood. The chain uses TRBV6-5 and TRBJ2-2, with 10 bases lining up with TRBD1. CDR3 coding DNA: TGTGCCAGCGTCAGGACAGGGGGTCTCACCGGGGAGCTGTTTTTT. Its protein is CASVRTGGLTGELFF.